This T cell receptor (beta chain) was recovered during a study of CD8+ T cells in alopecia areata. Study-wide background: Tofacitinib continued for 6 to 18 months and was then withheld for 6 months. Disease severity was quantified as SALT score of affected scalp area.

This clone turned up a few times. Its antigen is unidentified. Germline V gene data show CDR1 as SNHLY and CDR2 as FYNNEI. The CDR3 is 16 residues long. V was trimmed by 3 bases and J by 2 bases, leaving 11 bases between them. Treatment meaning: oral pan-JAK inhibitor, 5-10 mg twice daily. cDNA reverse transcribed from extracted RNA served as the sequencing template. Using immunoSEQ multiplex PCR, the repertoire was profiled, and TCRdb retains in-frame clones only, with some absent. Among some 210,000 clones listed, around 65% were seen once. The study, taken as a whole, reports: Tofacitinib yielded significantly lower scalp clonality and fewer expanded CD8+ clones among the top 100. There were also resident alphabeta T cells of normal skin sequenced in scalp samples.

The sequences come from CD4+ T cells sorted from blood, collected at roughly week 45, from a patient treated with tofacitinib. This receptor was identified in a human donor with alopecia areata. The chain joins TRBV2 to TRBJ2-6; a weak D match, TRBD1 (6 bases). In DNA form, the CDR3 reads TGTGCCAGCAGTGAGCACCAGGGGCCTGGGGCCAACGTCCTGACTTTC. This codes for CASSEHQGPGANVLTF.